The 5 T cell receptor beta chains given below trace back to one sample, sequenced in a study of cytomegalovirus exposure and HLA in healthy donors. 60 Vbeta and 13 Jbeta primers were used in PCR. Some clones are missing from TCRdb's copy, which holds only in-frame ones; the method was immunoSEQ multiplex PCR. Of over 75,000 clones listed, about four fifths were seen once; the top ten hold 5.6%. The sample was PBMCs. Receptors originate from a woman aged 18-29 years in good health and CMV-seropositive.

J is TRBJ2-2 and V is TRBV6-5; a weak D match, TRBD1 (6 bases). The CDR3 sequence is 14 residues long. Germline V gene data show CDR1 as MNHEY and CDR2 as SVGAGI. Trimming shortened V by 6 bases and J by 4 bases, and 12 bases separated the two germline ends. Here the CDR3 DNA reads TGTGCCAGCAGACCATGGGGGCTCACCGGGGAGCTGTTTTTT. Protein product: CASRPWGLTGELFF.

V is TRBV25-1 and J is TRBJ2-3, with 7 bases fitting TRBD1. The CDR3 spans 14 residues. From germline, CDR1 is MGHDK and CDR2 SYGVNS. V lost 4 bases, J lost 6 bases, and 7 bases stayed unmatched. CDR3 coding DNA: TGTGCCAGCAGTGGAACGGACAGGTCGGATACGCAGTATTTT. This translates into CASSGTDRSDTQYF.

The rearrangement joins TRBV10-1 to TRBJ1-2, with no clear D. Germline-derived CDR1 and CDR2 are WNHNN and SYGVQD (reference sequence). V was shortened by 10 bases and J by 3 bases, with 24 bases between the two germline ends. This CDR3 is built from 16 residues. The CDR3 DNA reads TGCGCCACCCCACCGTCGGGGTACGAAATGTACTATGGCTACACCTTC. As protein: CATPPSGYEMYYGYTF.

The V and J genes are TRBV7-8 and TRBJ2-7; D is unresolved. This CDR3 has 11 amino acids. V dropped 2 bases and J dropped 3 bases, with 2 bases sitting between them. Germline V gene sequence: CDR1 SGHVS, CDR2 FQNEAQ. CDR3 region: CASSLYYEQYF. The CDR3 region has the DNA TGTGCCAGCAGCTTATACTACGAGCAGTACTTC. The variable domain in full, with the rest retrieved from reference TRBV7-8 and TRBJ2-7, is GAGVSQSPRYKVAKRGQDVALRCDPISGHVSLFWYQQALGQGPEFLTYFQNEAQLDKSGLPSDRFFAERPEGSVSTLKIQRTQQEDSAVYLCASSLYYEQYFGPGTRLTVT.

The rearrangement links TRBV27 to TRBJ1-1; D is ambiguous. Germline assignment: CDR1 MNHEY and CDR2 SMNVEV (reference sequence). The CDR3 covers 18 residues. The V and J ends lost 4 bases and 1 base respectively, with 22 bases between them. The CDR3 here is CASSSRREADTPNTEAFF. CDR3 DNA: TGTGCCAGCAGTTCACGCAGAGAAGCGGATACTCCGAACACTGAAGCTTTCTTT.